The 20 T cell receptor beta chains below come from one sample, sequenced in a study of cytomegalovirus exposure and HLA in healthy donors. It was with 60 Vbeta and 13 Jbeta primers that the PCR ran. TCRdb's table, derived via immunoSEQ multiplex PCR, lists solely in-frame clones and lacks some. The table has roughly 150,000 clones, 70% to 80% seen once. Material: PBMCs. Receptor source: a woman aged 40 to 50 in good health and CMV-seronegative.

Within the sample, this clone is medium-sized. CDR3 protein: CASSKDKLAGGNTGELFF. The CDR3 DNA follows: TGTGCCAGCAGCAAAGATAAACTAGCGGGAGGGAACACCGGGGAGCTGTTTTTT. The V and J genes are TRBV21-1 and TRBJ2-2; the table's D call of TRBD2 was not tested on the DNA. TRBV21-1 constitutes a pseudogene. CDR3 size: 18 residues.

This chain links TRBV7-2 with TRBJ2-7; D might be TRBD1 (6 bases). The V gene's germline CDR1 is SGHTA and CDR2 FQGNSA. The CDR3 sequence is 13 residues long. V was shortened by 3 bases and J by 4 bases, with 10 bases between the two germline ends. The CDR3 loop is CASSLGRGYEQYF. The CDR3, as DNA: TGTGCCAGCAGCTTGGGCAGGGGTTACGAGCAGTACTTC. The whole variable domain, remainder taken from reference TRBV7-2 and TRBJ2-7, is GAGVSQSPSNKVTEKGKDVELRCDPISGHTALYWYRQSLGQGLEFLIYFQGNSAPDKSGLPSDRFSAERTGGSVSTLTIQRTQQEDSAVYLCASSLGRGYEQYFGPGTRLTVT.

This chain joins TRBV7-9 and TRBJ2-3, with a weak D call TRBD2 (7 bases). Germline assignment: CDR1 SEHNR and CDR2 FQNEAQ (reference sequence). This CDR3 region has 17 residues. V was cut by 6 bases and J by 1 base, with 20 bases left in between. The CDR3 loop is CASRPLLGEGGTDTQYF. In DNA form, the CDR3 reads TGTGCCAGCAGACCCCTTTTAGGGGAGGGGGGCACAGATACGCAGTATTTT.

The rearrangement links TRBV5-1 to TRBJ2-7; tentative D call: TRBD2 (6 bases). This CDR3 spans 15 amino acids. V was trimmed by 0 bases and J by 2 bases, leaving 12 bases between them. Germline loops: CDR1 SGHRS, CDR2 YFSETQ. The CDR3 here is CASSLEGTPAYEQYF. The CDR3 DNA follows: TGCGCCAGCAGCTTGGAAGGGACTCCAGCCTACGAGCAGTACTTC.

V is TRBV19 and J is TRBJ1-5, with TRBD1 identical over 7 bases. Trimming removed 4 bases from V and 7 bases from J; junction bases left unmatched: 4. Germline CDR1 and CDR2: LNHDA and SQIVND (reference sequence). The CDR3 is made up of 13 amino acids. The CDR3 protein is CASSTDRAQPQHF. Here the CDR3 DNA reads TGTGCCAGTAGTACCGACAGGGCCCAGCCCCAGCATTTT.

This sequence joins TRBV27 and TRBJ2-7; 8 nucleotides line up with TRBD1. Trimming took 5 bases from V and 2 from J; bases not matched to a gene: 5. This CDR3 has 14 amino acids. The germline V gene has CDR1 MNHEY and CDR2 SMNVEV (reference sequence). CDR3 DNA sequence: TGTGCCAGCAGTCCAGGGACAGGACCCTACGAGCAGTACTTC. It yields the protein CASSPGTGPYEQYF.

In its sample, this clone was seen once. The rearrangement uses TRBV7-8 and TRBJ1-5, with a weak D call TRBD1 (5 bases). The V end was cut by 1 base, the J end by 4 bases, with 14 bases between. The CDR3 has 16 residues. CDR1 is SGHVS, CDR2 FQNEAQ, per germline. CDR3: CASSLGGGPQNQPQHF. Here the CDR3 DNA reads TGTGCCAGCAGCTTAGGGGGGGGACCACAAAATCAGCCCCAGCATTTT. The variable domain in full, with the rest retrieved from reference TRBV7-8 and TRBJ1-5, is GAGVSQSPRYKVAKRGQDVALRCDPISGHVSLFWYQQALGQGPEFLTYFQNEAQLDKSGLPSDRFFAERPEGSVSTLKIQRTQQEDSAVYLCASSLGGGPQNQPQHFGDGTRLSIL.

Remarks on this clone: A far larger clone is one nucleotide away, so this likely arose from a read error. This chain uses TRBV4-2 with TRBJ2-7; 7 nucleotides match TRBD2. CDR1 and CDR2 (germline): LGHNA, YNFKEQ. This CDR3 is 15 amino acids long. The CDR3 sequence is CVSSQEAGSSYEQYF. Here the CDR3 DNA reads TGTGTCAGCAGCCAAGAAGCGGGGTCCTCCTACGAGCAGTACTTC.

V usage is TRBV7-3 and J usage is TRBJ1-2; 9 bases are shared with TRBD1. This CDR3 has 15 residues. The V gene end was trimmed by 5 bases and the J gene end by 7 bases; junction bases not matched to a gene: 11. CDR1 and CDR2 from the germline V gene are SGHTA and FQGTGA. The CDR3 DNA reads as TGTGCCAGCAGCGCGTGGGACAGGGAAGTGGTTGGCTACACCTTC. This translates into CASSAWDREVVGYTF.

The V and J genes are TRBV29-1 and TRBJ1-1, with a possible D match to TRBD1 (5 bases). The germline V gene encodes CDR1 SQVTM and CDR2 ANQGSEA. Trimming removed 4 bases at V and 1 base at J, with 10 bases between. The CDR3 loop spans 13 amino acids. The DNA of the CDR3 is TGCAGCGTTGCTCTCGGGGGGAACACTGAAGCTTTCTTT. This gives the protein CSVALGGNTEAFF.

This sequence joins TRBV5-1 and TRBJ1-2; tentatively, D is TRBD1 (5 bases). Trimming left V 5 bases short and J 2 bases short, with 13 bases between. This CDR3 is 14 amino acids long. The V gene's germline CDR1 is SGHRS and CDR2 YFSETQ. In nucleotides, the CDR3 is TGCGCCAGCAGGCCGTTACAGGAAAACTATGGCTACACCTTC. Translating gives CASRPLQENYGYTF.

The V and J genes are TRBV13 and TRBJ1-2, with a tentative D call TRBD1 (5 bases). Per the germline V gene, CDR1 is PRHDT and CDR2 is FYEKMQ (reference sequence). Trimming removed 5 bases at V and 5 bases at J, with 18 bases between. The CDR3 is made up of 15 amino acids. CDR3 DNA: TGTGCCAGCAGCCATCATGGGGCTCCCTTATATGGCTACACCTTC. Amino acids: CASSHHGAPLYGYTF.

The J gene is TRBJ1-2, the V gene TRBV7-9; possible D gene TRBD1, 5 bases. Per germline, CDR1 SEHNR and CDR2 FQNEAQ (reference sequence). The V and J ends lost 4 bases and 7 bases respectively, with 13 bases between them. CDR3 size: 13 residues. The CDR3: CASSSTGLGGYTF. The CDR3 bases are TGTGCCAGCAGCTCTACAGGATTAGGTGGCTACACCTTC.

The chain links TRBV30 to TRBJ2-2; D gene ambiguous. CDR1 GTSNPN and CDR2 SVGIG come from the germline V gene (reference sequence). V was cut by 1 base and J by 5 bases, with 8 bases left in between. The CDR3 is 13 residues long. The CDR3 sequence is CAWSGSVTGELFF. The DNA of the CDR3 is TGTGCCTGGAGTGGTTCTGTAACCGGGGAGCTGTTTTTT.

The chain links TRBV5-4 to TRBJ2-7; possibly TRBD1 for D (5 bases). CDR3 length equals 13 residues. Germline V gene data show CDR1 as SGHNT and CDR2 as YYREEE (reference sequence). Trimming took off 2 bases at V and 5 bases at J, with 11 bases between the two ends. The CDR3 sequence: CASSFIGADEQYF. CDR3 DNA: TGTGCCAGCAGCTTCATAGGGGCGGACGAGCAGTACTTC.

This chain links TRBV7-3 with TRBJ1-5; D gene unclear. CDR3 length equals 13 residues. Trimming took off 2 bases at V and 6 bases at J, with 8 bases between the two ends. Looked up from germline, CDR1 is SGHTA and CDR2 is FQGTGA. CDR3 nucleotides: TGTGCCAGCAGCTTATCTCGGGGTCAGCCCCAGCATTTT. Translating gives CASSLSRGQPQHF.

The chain uses TRBV7-9 and TRBJ1-1, with D perhaps TRBD1 (6 bases). Looked up from germline, CDR1 is SEHNR and CDR2 is FQNEAQ (reference sequence). V lost 5 bases and J 1 base, leaving 17 bases between the germline ends. The CDR3 covers 16 residues. The CDR3 spells CASSPRWTVENTEAFF. The CDR3 DNA reads TGTGCCAGCAGCCCCCGATGGACAGTAGAGAACACTGAAGCTTTCTTT. Based on the CDR3 plus reference TRBV7-9 and TRBJ1-1, the full variable domain is DTGVSQNPRHKITKRGQNVTFRCDPISEHNRLYWYRQTLGQGPEFLTYFQNEAQLEKSRLLSDRFSAERPKGSFSTLEIQRTEQGDSAMYLCASSPRWTVENTEAFFGQGTRLTVV.

A few counts support this clone. The chain links TRBV9 to TRBJ2-1; D gene unclear. The germline V gene has CDR1 SGDLS and CDR2 YYNGEE. The V gene lost 4 bases and the J gene lost 8 bases, with 7 bases spanning the gap. This CDR3 spans 11 amino acids. CDR3 region: CASSFADEQFF. DNA of the CDR3: TGTGCCAGCAGCTTCGCGGATGAGCAGTTCTTC.

This clone has more than one count but fewer than ten. The same CDR3 also results from other DNA sequences found in this sample. The rearrangement joins TRBV5-1 to TRBJ2-7; possible D gene TRBD2, 5 bases. The CDR3 loop spans 12 amino acids. Germline CDR1 reads SGHRS; CDR2 reads YFSETQ. Between the trimmed V and J ends, which lost 4 bases and 6 bases, there was a span of 11 bases. CDR3 sequence: CASSPAGGEQYF. The CDR3 DNA follows: TGCGCCAGCAGCCCGGCGGGTGGCGAGCAGTACTTC.

The table lists this clone with a few counts. The chain carries TRBV11-3 and TRBJ2-3; D possibly corresponds to TRBD2 (5 bases). The V and J ends lost 5 bases and 1 base respectively, with 10 bases between them. The length of the CDR3 is 14 residues. Germline lookup yields CDR1 SGHNT and CDR2 YENEEA. The CDR3 spells CASSPLAGTDTQYF. CDR3 bases: TGTGCCAGCAGCCCCCTAGCCGGCACAGATACGCAGTATTTT.